A single sample is the source of the 23 T cell receptor beta chains below, sequenced in a study of patients and donors after allogeneic stem cell transplantation. TCRdb reanalysed the RT-PCR reads using MiXCR and keeps one entry per CDR3 protein. The sample lists around 150,000 distinct CDR3 sequences, over 35% occurring once. Material: blood, either unsorted or a sorted T cell fraction (not recorded which). The receptors come from a human donor who was either an allogeneic HSCT recipient or a stem cell or donor lymphocyte infusion donor (not recorded which). It is not recorded whose cells these are; they may come from a transplant donor.

In the case of this clonotype: At one end the junction does not follow the germline gene, possibly because of a read error. The chain carries TRBV4-3 and TRBJ2-7, with D maybe TRBD2 (5 bases). The CDR3 loop spans 8 amino acids. CDR1 is LGHNA and CDR2 is YSLEER in the germline V gene. CDR3: CASGGYDF. DNA of the CDR3: TGCGCCAGCGGCGGGTACGACTTC.

This clonotype was seen more than once but under ten times. This sequence joins TRBV27 and TRBJ1-6, with D unclear. The CDR3 is 16 residues long. The V gene lost 5 bases and the J gene lost 5 bases, with 16 bases spanning the gap. The germline CDR1 and CDR2 sequences are MNHEY and SMNVEV (reference sequence). The CDR3 nucleotides read TGTGCCAGCAGTATTGTCGGACGGTATAATAATTCACCCCTCCACTTT. This codes for CASSIVGRYNNSPLHF.

This clonotype was observed a few times. The CDR3 region is CASSKIRTLNTEAFF. In DNA form, the CDR3 reads TGCGCCAGCAGCAAGATAAGGACGCTGAACACTGAAGCTTTCTTT. This chain links TRBV5-1 with TRBJ1-1; D gene ambiguous. The germline gives CDR1 SGHRS, CDR2 YFSETQ. Trimming removed 4 bases at V and 0 bases at J, with 13 bases between. The CDR3 is made up of 15 amino acids.

The chain combines TRBV12-3 or TRBV12-4 with TRBJ1-5; tentatively, D is TRBD1 (5 bases). Trimming took off 7 bases at V and 6 bases at J, with 16 bases between the two ends. The CDR3 loop spans 14 amino acids. The CDR3 loop reads CASTQGGGAQPQHF. In nucleotides, the CDR3 is TGTGCCAGCACCCAGGGTGGCGGTGCTCAGCCCCAGCATTTT.

The CDR3 region is CASSEGGLRFTDTQYF. CDR3 DNA sequence: TGTGCCAGCAGCGAGGGGGGACTTCGTTTTACAGATACGCAGTATTTT. This chain connects TRBV9 to TRBJ2-3; D tentatively reads TRBD1 or TRBD2 (6 bases each). Germline CDR1 and CDR2: SGDLS and YYNGEE. The V and J ends lost 3 bases and 3 bases respectively, with 17 bases between them. The CDR3 spans 16 residues.

This chain connects TRBV6-1 to TRBJ2-2; 7 bases fit TRBD1. This CDR3 spans 15 amino acids. Germline V CDR1 and CDR2: MNHNS, SASEGT. V lost 7 bases and J lost 1; bases outside the gene matches: 6. CDR3 sequence reads: CASTSGQVNTGELFF. In DNA form, the CDR3 reads TGTGCCAGCACCAGCGGACAGGTGAACACCGGGGAGCTGTTTTTT.

This chain joins TRBV12-3 or TRBV12-4 and TRBJ1-1; 8 bases are a match to TRBD1. The CDR3 has 15 amino acids. The J segment lost 0 bases and the V segment lost 4 bases, leaving 4 bases of the junction unmatched. The CDR3 nucleotides are TGTGCCAGCAGTTCGGGACAGGCGATGAACACTGAAGCTTTCTTT. Protein sequence: CASSSGQAMNTEAFF.

This clonotype was seen a few times. The V call is TRBV7-9, the J call TRBJ1-2, with a weak D call TRBD1 (5 bases). Germline CDR1 SEHNR, CDR2 FQNEAQ (reference sequence). This CDR3 spans 13 amino acids. Trimming removed 5 bases at V and 5 bases at J, with 12 bases between. The CDR3 protein is CASSLSSGYGYTF. The DNA for the CDR3 is TGTGCCAGCAGCCTTTCCTCAGGGTATGGCTACACCTTC.

Many counts were recorded for this clonotype. The chain uses TRBV7-9 and TRBJ1-1; no firm D call. Trimming took off 2 bases at V and 1 base at J, with 2 bases between the two ends. The CDR3 totals 12 residues. CDR1 and CDR2 (germline): SEHNR, FQNEAQ (reference sequence). The chain's CDR3 is CASSLTNTEAFF. The CDR3 nucleotides read TGTGCCAGCAGCTTAACGAACACTGAAGCTTTCTTT. Together with reference TRBV7-9 and TRBJ1-1, the CDR3 gives the full variable domain: DTGVSQNPRHKITKRGQNVTFRCDPISEHNRLYWYRQTLGQGPEFLTYFQNEAQLEKSRLLSDRFSAERPKGSFSTLEIQRTEQGDSAMYLCASSLTNTEAFFGQGTRLTVV.

This clonotype was counted only a few times. V gene TRBV6-6 combines with J gene TRBJ1-2; 7 bases fit TRBD1. Germline V gene sequence: CDR1 MNHNY, CDR2 SVGAGI (reference sequence). J lost 5 bases, V lost 0 bases, and 9 bases had no gene match. The CDR3 sequence is 16 residues long. CDR3 nucleotide sequence: TGTGCCAGCAGTTACTCGGGGCCAGGGGGTTTATATGGCTACACCTTC. Translating gives CASSYSGPGGLYGYTF.

This clonotype came up many times. The chain uses TRBV7-6 and TRBJ1-4; D call uncertain. Germline V gives CDR1 SGHVS, CDR2 FNYEAQ. V was clipped by 1 base and J by 3 bases, with 6 bases between them. The CDR3 spans 14 residues. This CDR3 is CASSLGTSNEKLFF. The CDR3 bases are TGTGCCAGCAGCTTAGGGACTTCTAATGAAAAACTGTTTTTT. The full variable domain, rest sourced from reference TRBV7-6 and TRBJ1-4, is GAGVSQSPRYKVTKRGQDVALRCDPISGHVSLYWYRQALGQGPEFLTYFNYEAQQDKSGLPNDRFSAERPEGSISTLTIQRTEQRDSAMYRCASSLGTSNEKLFFGSGTQLSVL.

This clonotype was observed a few times. The chain couples TRBV6-5 to TRBJ1-6; D is unresolved. CDR1 MNHEY and CDR2 SVGAGI come from the germline V gene. Trimming left V 0 bases short and J 5 bases short, with 11 bases between. The CDR3 contains 16 residues. CDR3 loop: CASSYSEAANNSPLHF. CDR3 nucleotide sequence: TGTGCCAGCAGTTACTCAGAGGCAGCGAATAATTCACCCCTCCACTTT.

This clonotype has only a few counts. V and J are TRBV5-1 and TRBJ1-1; 7 nucleotides match TRBD1. The CDR3 sequence is 14 residues long. J gave up 4 bases and V 1 base, and 4 bases lay outside the gene matches. Per germline, CDR1 SGHRS and CDR2 YFSETQ. CDR3 bases: TGCGCCAGCAGCTTGTACAGGGGTGGCACTGAAGCTTTCTTT. Translating it yields CASSLYRGGTEAFF.

This clonotype was counted a few times. The V and J genes are TRBV7-2 and TRBJ1-2; no clear D. CDR1 and CDR2 (germline): SGHTA, FQGNSA. This CDR3 spans 15 amino acids. The germline V and J ends were trimmed by 2 bases and 7 bases, with 17 bases remaining between them. The CDR3, as DNA: TGTGCCAGCAGCTTAAGTAACGGTCCCTTAGGTGGCTACACCTTC. As protein: CASSLSNGPLGGYTF. The whole variable domain, filled in from reference TRBV7-2 and TRBJ1-2, reads GAGVSQSPSNKVTEKGKDVELRCDPISGHTALYWYRQSLGQGLEFLIYFQGNSAPDKSGLPSDRFSAERTGGSVSTLTIQRTQQEDSAVYLCASSLSNGPLGGYTFGSGTRLTVV.

The V gene is TRBV7-8, the J gene TRBJ1-4; 7 nucleotides match TRBD1. Germline CDR1 is SGHVS and CDR2 is FQNEAQ. The CDR3 loop spans 14 amino acids. After removal of 3 bases from V and 8 bases from J, the junction contained 6 bases not matched to a gene. Here the CDR3 reads CASSFRQGGEKLFF. In DNA, the CDR3 is TGTGCCAGCAGCTTTCGACAGGGAGGAGAAAAACTGTTTTTT.

This clonotype was detected a few times. The CDR3 sequence: CATSEGQGLNQPQHF. The CDR3 region has the DNA TGTGCCACCAGTGAAGGCCAGGGGCTCAATCAGCCCCAGCATTTT. The V and J genes are TRBV24-1 and TRBJ1-5; possibly TRBD1 for D (6 bases). This CDR3 spans 15 amino acids. The germline gives CDR1 KGHDR, CDR2 SFDVKD. V lost 4 bases and J lost 3, with 12 bases in between.

V usage is TRBV9 and J usage is TRBJ1-1, with TRBD1 as a possible D gene (6 bases). The CDR3 spans 16 residues. Germline V CDR1 and CDR2: SGDLS, YYNGEE. V lost 4 bases and J 5 bases, leaving 21 bases between the germline ends. The CDR3 DNA reads TGTGCCAGCAGCTCCCAGGAGCCGGGGGCGGGGACTGAAGCTTTCTTT. The encoded protein is CASSSQEPGAGTEAFF.

This clonotype has at least ten counts. The chain carries TRBV28 and TRBJ1-2; 8 bases map to TRBD1. CDR1 and CDR2 from the germline V gene are MDHEN and SYDVKM. The CDR3 length is 15 residues. Losses at the gene ends were 3 bases for V and 0 bases for J; bases not matched to a gene: 3. CDR3 DNA: TGTGCCAGCAGTTTCATGGACAGGGCTAACTATGGCTACACCTTC. This encodes CASSFMDRANYGYTF.

There are a few counts of this clonotype. J is TRBJ1-4 and V is TRBV7-2; tentative D call: TRBD1 (6 bases). V gave up 3 bases and J gave up 0 bases, with 8 bases separating them. Germline lookup yields CDR1 SGHTA and CDR2 FQGNSA. This CDR3 has 15 residues. The chain's CDR3 is CASSLTGPTNEKLFF. The CDR3 DNA follows: TGTGCCAGCAGCTTGACAGGTCCAACTAATGAAAAACTGTTTTTT.

J is TRBJ2-2 and V is TRBV12-3 or TRBV12-4; D uncertain. Trimming stripped 1 base from V and 4 bases from J, with 7 bases between. The length of the CDR3 is 14 residues. This CDR3 reads CASSLGPGTGELFF. DNA of the CDR3: TGTGCCAGCAGTTTAGGTCCTGGCACCGGGGAGCTGTTTTTT.

This sequence joins TRBV20-1 and TRBJ1-2; 9 bases fit TRBD1. The germline CDR1 and CDR2 sequences are DFQATT and SNEGSKA (reference sequence). The CDR3 length is 17 residues. V shed 5 bases and J 6 bases; nucleotides not matched to a gene: 19. CDR3 nucleotides: TGCAGTGCTGTCCTACAGCGACGGACAGGGGATTACGATGGCTACACCTTC. Residues: CSAVLQRRTGDYDGYTF.

The chain has TRBV28 and TRBJ1-4; D unclear. V lost 2 bases and J 7 bases, leaving 14 bases between the germline ends. The CDR3 extends over 15 amino acids. Germline assignment: CDR1 MDHEN and CDR2 SYDVKM. CDR3 nucleotides: TGTGCCAGCAGTTTAGATCGGGCCTGGTTTGAAAAACTGTTTTTT. This gives the protein CASSLDRAWFEKLFF. The full variable domain, in which reference TRBV28 and TRBJ1-4 provide the parts outside the CDR3, is DVKVTQSSRYLVKRTGEKVFLECVQDMDHENMFWYRQDPGLGLRLIYFSYDVKMKEKGDIPEGYSVSREKKERFSLILESASTNQTSMYLCASSLDRAWFEKLFFGSGTQLSVL.

This clonotype appeared a few times. The chain carries TRBV12-3 or TRBV12-4 and TRBJ1-2; no clear D. The ends were cut back, 2 bases at V and 0 bases at J, with 16 bases in the middle. The CDR3 has 17 amino acids. The CDR3 DNA is TGTGCCAGCAGTTTATTTAGGAAGGACCCAGCTAACTATGGCTACACCTTC. It codes for CASSLFRKDPANYGYTF.